One sample yielded the 30 T cell receptor beta chains listed below, sequenced in a study of T cell clonotyping in hematopoietic cell transplantation. Assay used: immunoSEQ multiplex PCR; TCRdb lists only in-frame clones, some missing. The table shows around 26,000 clones, with roughly 84% occurring only once. Time point meaning: recipient sample about 28 days before transplant, after cytoreduction. Sequencing was performed on peripheral blood mononuclear cells, taken before stem cell transplant. These receptors all stem from a man aged 35-49 years with acute myeloid leukemia. Some clones in this sample may be carry-over from other donors' samples.

The J gene is TRBJ1-3, the V gene TRBV5-1, with 7 bases identical to TRBD1. The germline V gene encodes CDR1 SGHRS and CDR2 YFSETQ. The length of the CDR3 is 15 residues. V shed 4 bases, J shed 6 bases, and the junction held 10 bases outside the gene matches. In nucleotides, the CDR3 is TGCGCCAGCAGCCCGCGGGACAGCCACCAAAACACCATATATTTT. It specifies CASSPRDSHQNTIYF.

The chain recombines TRBV6-6 with TRBJ1-1; D call uncertain. V lost 9 bases and J lost 11, with 16 bases in between. Per germline, CDR1 MNHNY and CDR2 SVGAGI (reference sequence). This CDR3 has 11 residues. The CDR3 loop is CASLSSIGAFF. In nucleotides, the CDR3 is TGTGCCAGTTTGTCCAGCATAGGGGCTTTCTTT.

The V call is TRBV6-5, the J call TRBJ2-7; 8 bases are a match to TRBD2. CDR3 size: 14 residues. Germline CDR1 and CDR2: MNHEY and SVGAGI. Trimming at V came to 7 bases and at J to 3 bases, leaving 8 bases not matched to a gene. CDR3: CASTPIGGDYEQYF. CDR3 coding DNA: TGTGCCAGCACCCCGATCGGGGGGGACTACGAGCAGTACTTC.

The chain employs TRBV7-9 and TRBJ1-2, with D unclear. The ends were cut back, 0 bases at V and 6 bases at J, with 5 bases in the middle. In germline, CDR1 is SEHNR, CDR2 FQNEAQ (reference sequence). There are 12 residues in the CDR3. This chain's CDR3 is CASSLAEDGYTF. CDR3 nucleotide sequence: TGTGCCAGCAGCTTAGCGGAGGATGGCTACACCTTC.

The chain is built from TRBV7-3 and TRBJ1-2; 9 nucleotides align to TRBD1. Unmatched junction bases numbered 9, after V lost 8 bases and J lost 8 bases. The CDR3 has 13 amino acids. In germline, CDR1 is SGHTA, CDR2 FQGTGA. In nucleotides, the CDR3 is TGTGCCAGCTCACAGGGGGCTTCGCAAGGCTACACCTTC. Protein: CASSQGASQGYTF.

The chain employs TRBV5-6 and TRBJ2-2, with D tentatively TRBD1 or TRBD2 (5 bases each). Germline CDR1 and CDR2: SGHDT and YYEEEE. Deletions cut 4 bases from V and 1 base from J, with 14 bases between. This CDR3 is 16 amino acids long. The CDR3 nucleotides read TGTGCCAGCAGCGATTCGGGACGCCGGAACACCGGGGAGCTGTTTTTT. Translated, it gives CASSDSGRRNTGELFF.

This clone was picked up one time. The gene calls are TRBV2 and TRBJ2-3; D is perhaps TRBD1 (5 bases). CDR3 length equals 13 residues. CDR1 is SNHLY and CDR2 is FYNNEI in the germline V gene. V was shortened by 7 bases and J by 6 bases, with 14 bases between the two germline ends. The CDR3 region is CASNRGGVDTQYF. CDR3 nucleotide sequence: TGTGCCAGCAATAGGGGCGGCGTCGATACGCAGTATTTT.

This clone has a handful of counts. V is TRBV25-1 and J is TRBJ1-4, with 7 bases fitting TRBD1. The CDR3 covers 14 residues. After removal of 3 bases from V and 10 bases from J, the junction contained 8 bases not matched to a gene. Germline lookup yields CDR1 MGHDK and CDR2 SYGVNS. In nucleotides, the CDR3 is TGTGCCAGCAGTGAGACAGGGATGTTCGGAAAACTGTTTTTT. Amino acids: CASSETGMFGKLFF. Combining the CDR3 with reference TRBV25-1 and TRBJ1-4 gives the whole variable domain EADIYQTPRYLVIGTGKKITLECSQTMGHDKMYWYQQDPGMELHLIHYSYGVNSTEKGDLSSESTVSRIRTEHFPLTLESARPSHTSQYLCASSETGMFGKLFFGSGTQLSVL.

This chain connects TRBV11-1 to TRBJ2-7; D perhaps matches TRBD1 (7 bases). Trimming took 5 bases from V and 7 from J, leaving 18 bases between them. CDR1 is SGHAT and CDR2 is FQDESV in the germline V gene (reference sequence). The CDR3 has 14 residues. The CDR3 nucleotides are TGTGCCAGCAGCCCCGCAACAGGGGCGGGGGAGCAGTACTTC. This encodes CASSPATGAGEQYF.

The rearrangement uses TRBV30 and TRBJ2-3, with 8 bases aligning to TRBD2. The CDR3 is 15 residues long. Germline values: CDR1 GTSNPN, CDR2 SVGIG (reference sequence). J gave up 0 bases and V 5 bases, and 7 bases lay outside the gene matches. CDR3 coding DNA: TGTGCCTGGGGTGGACTAGCAGCTAGCACAGATACGCAGTATTTT. Its translation is CAWGGLAASTDTQYF.

The chain couples TRBV7-6 to TRBJ2-5, with D possibly being TRBD2 (6 bases). V lost 0 bases to trimming and J lost 4 bases, with 12 bases between them. This CDR3 region has 15 residues. Looked up from germline, CDR1 is SGHVS and CDR2 is FNYEAQ. CDR3 nucleotides: TGTGCCAGCAGCTTAGCGAGACTAGAAGGAGAGACCCAGTACTTC. Its translation is CASSLARLEGETQYF.

The chain joins TRBV7-9 to TRBJ2-3, with unresolved D. The CDR3 extends over 12 amino acids. Between the trimmed V and J ends, which lost 5 bases and 2 bases, there was a span of 5 bases. Germline assignment: CDR1 SEHNR and CDR2 FQNEAQ (reference sequence). The CDR3 loop is CASSQYTDTQYF. For the CDR3, the DNA is TGTGCCAGCAGCCAATACACAGATACGCAGTATTTT.

The chain is built from TRBV6-5 and TRBJ1-1, with 10 bases that match TRBD1. Germline CDR1 reads MNHEY; CDR2 reads SVGAGI. Losses at the gene ends were 2 bases for V and 6 bases for J; bases not matched to a gene: 3. The CDR3 totals 14 residues. CDR3: CASSYRTGGSEAFF. The CDR3 nucleotides read TGTGCCAGCAGTTACCGGACAGGGGGTTCTGAAGCTTTCTTT.

The genes are TRBV9 and TRBJ2-2; D ambiguous. Trimming took 2 bases from V and 6 from J, leaving 8 bases between them. This CDR3 spans 13 amino acids. Germline V gene data show CDR1 as SGDLS and CDR2 as YYNGEE. The CDR3 bases are TGTGCCAGCAGCGTTGCTTTACCCGGGGAGCTGTTTTTT. The encoded protein is CASSVALPGELFF.

The chain links TRBV27 to TRBJ2-2; D is perhaps TRBD1 or TRBD2 (5 bases each). V was pared by 3 bases and J by 11 bases, with 10 bases between. CDR1 is MNHEY, CDR2 SMNVEV, per germline (reference sequence). There are 12 residues in the CDR3. The CDR3 DNA reads TGTGCCAGCAGTTTCGGCAGGGACGAGCTGTTTTTT. Translating gives CASSFGRDELFF.

The chain recombines TRBV30 with TRBJ1-6, with D uncertain. The CDR3 is 13 residues long. Germline-derived CDR1 and CDR2 are GTSNPN and SVGIG (reference sequence). Trimming pared 3 bases from V and 7 bases from J, leaving 10 bases between. The CDR3 coding sequence is TGTGCCTGGAGCAAGTTTGGAAATTCACCCCTCCACTTT. This codes for CAWSKFGNSPLHF.

The CDR3 sequence is CASSPSFGRGTQYF. CDR3 bases: TGTGCCAGCAGCCCCAGCTTTGGGCGGGGGACGCAGTATTTT. The chain employs TRBV11-3 and TRBJ2-3, with TRBD2 identical over 7 bases. After removal of 5 bases from V and 9 bases from J, the junction contained 11 bases not matched to a gene. This CDR3 region has 14 residues. Germline V gives CDR1 SGHNT, CDR2 YENEEA.

V is TRBV27 and J is TRBJ1-3; D call uncertain. The V and J ends lost 1 base and 0 bases respectively, with 13 bases between them. This CDR3 is built from 17 residues. Germline V gene data show CDR1 as MNHEY and CDR2 as SMNVEV (reference sequence). DNA for the CDR3: TGTGCCAGCAGTTTATACGCCCAGGCAGTCTCTGGAAACACCATATATTTT. It yields the protein CASSLYAQAVSGNTIYF.

The chain is built from TRBV12-5 and TRBJ1-2, with D possibly TRBD1 on 5 matching bases. The germline gives CDR1 LGHNT, CDR2 FRNRAP. Trimming cost V 11 bases and J 0 bases, with 13 bases left between them. The CDR3 totals 13 residues. Here the CDR3 DNA reads TGTGCTTTCAGCCAGGGCTCTAACTATGGCTACACCTTC. Translation gives CAFSQGSNYGYTF.

The genes are TRBV5-4 and TRBJ2-2; 11 bases match TRBD1. The J segment lost 6 bases and the V segment lost 5 bases, leaving 12 bases of the junction unmatched. The germline CDR1 and CDR2 sequences are SGHNT and YYREEE (reference sequence). This CDR3 contains 17 residues. The CDR3 loop is CASRPGTGGIGAGELFF. The CDR3 region has the DNA TGTGCCAGCAGACCCGGGACAGGGGGTATAGGGGCCGGGGAGCTGTTTTTT.

Here the CDR3 reads CASSSGAETQYF. The CDR3 DNA reads as TGTGCCAGCAGTTCGGGCGCCGAGACCCAGTACTTC. This chain uses TRBV6-5 with TRBJ2-5; D gene ambiguous. The CDR3 length is 12 residues. CDR1 is MNHEY and CDR2 is SVGAGI in the germline V gene. Trimming left V 4 bases short and J 5 bases short, with 8 bases between.

The chain has TRBV5-1 and TRBJ2-7, with 10 bases aligning to TRBD2. The germline gives CDR1 SGHRS, CDR2 YFSETQ. V lost 4 bases and J lost 3; bases outside the gene matches: 16. This CDR3 spans 18 amino acids. CDR3 region: CASSTTGTSATSYYEQYF. The CDR3 coding sequence is TGCGCCAGCAGCACGACCGGGACTAGCGCCACCAGTTACTACGAGCAGTACTTC.

V is TRBV19 and J is TRBJ1-4; possible D gene TRBD1, 6 bases. CDR1 is LNHDA, CDR2 SQIVND, per germline (reference sequence). Trimming took off 4 bases at V and 3 bases at J, with 12 bases between the two ends. The CDR3 totals 15 residues. The CDR3: CASSTYRVANEKLFF. The DNA for the CDR3 is TGTGCCAGTAGTACGTACAGGGTGGCTAATGAAAAACTGTTTTTT.

This chain links TRBV7-8 with TRBJ1-1; D not resolved. The CDR3 runs to 12 residues. The germline V gene encodes CDR1 SGHVS and CDR2 FQNEAQ. V lost 4 bases and J 2 bases, leaving 5 bases between the germline ends. The CDR3 protein is CASSYSNTEAFF. In nucleotides, the CDR3 is TGTGCCAGCAGCTACAGCAACACTGAAGCTTTCTTT.

The V call is TRBV19, the J call TRBJ1-5; 7 nucleotides agree with TRBD1. V shed 7 bases and J 4 bases; nucleotides not matched to a gene: 7. Germline V gene data show CDR1 as LNHDA and CDR2 as SQIVND (reference sequence). The CDR3 runs to 14 residues. Here the CDR3 reads CASMRQGWNQPQHF. CDR3 DNA: TGTGCCAGTATGAGACAGGGTTGGAATCAGCCCCAGCATTTT.

The rearrangement links TRBV9 to TRBJ2-3, with D perhaps being TRBD1 or TRBD2 (5 bases each). Germline CDR1 reads SGDLS; CDR2 reads YYNGEE. Trimming took 1 base from V and 3 from J, leaving 12 bases between them. The CDR3 has 15 amino acids. The CDR3 region is CASSVWGTATDTQYF. The CDR3 bases are TGTGCCAGCAGCGTATGGGGGACCGCTACAGATACGCAGTATTTT.

This rearrangement joins TRBV6-5 to TRBJ2-5; TRBD1 might be the D (5 bases). Between the trimmed V and J ends, which lost 5 bases and 2 bases, there was a span of 6 bases. This CDR3 spans 12 amino acids. Germline lookup yields CDR1 MNHEY and CDR2 SVGAGI. The CDR3, as DNA: TGTGCCAGCAGTCCAGGGCAAGAGACCCAGTACTTC. It yields the protein CASSPGQETQYF.

This clone was picked up a small number of times. V is TRBV10-3 and J is TRBJ2-5, with 9 bases matching TRBD1. Matching the DNA end better, TRBJ2-7 makes the J call doubtful. The CDR3 is made up of 15 amino acids. CDR1 and CDR2 from the germline V gene are ENHRY and SYGVKD. This CDR3 is CAISPGQGISYEQYF. The CDR3 nucleotides are TGTGCCATCAGCCCGGGACAGGGAATCTCCTACGAGCAGTACTTC.

This clone was observed a handful of times. V gene TRBV9 combines with J gene TRBJ2-7; D possibly corresponds to TRBD1 (5 bases). Deletions cut 0 bases from V and 6 bases from J, with 10 bases between. CDR1 and CDR2 from the germline V gene are SGDLS and YYNGEE. The CDR3 runs 13 residues. CDR3 bases: TGTGCCAGCAGCGTAGAGCAGGGTCGCGAGCAGTACTTC. This sequence encodes CASSVEQGREQYF.

This chain uses TRBV29-1 with TRBJ1-5; D gene ambiguous. Germline-derived CDR1 and CDR2 are SQVTM and ANQGSEA. The CDR3 runs to 13 residues. With 0 bases removed from V and 4 bases from J, the gap between germline ends came to 7 bases. CDR3 in amino acids: CSVEEQLNQPQHF. CDR3 nucleotide sequence: TGCAGCGTTGAAGAGCAGCTTAATCAGCCCCAGCATTTT.